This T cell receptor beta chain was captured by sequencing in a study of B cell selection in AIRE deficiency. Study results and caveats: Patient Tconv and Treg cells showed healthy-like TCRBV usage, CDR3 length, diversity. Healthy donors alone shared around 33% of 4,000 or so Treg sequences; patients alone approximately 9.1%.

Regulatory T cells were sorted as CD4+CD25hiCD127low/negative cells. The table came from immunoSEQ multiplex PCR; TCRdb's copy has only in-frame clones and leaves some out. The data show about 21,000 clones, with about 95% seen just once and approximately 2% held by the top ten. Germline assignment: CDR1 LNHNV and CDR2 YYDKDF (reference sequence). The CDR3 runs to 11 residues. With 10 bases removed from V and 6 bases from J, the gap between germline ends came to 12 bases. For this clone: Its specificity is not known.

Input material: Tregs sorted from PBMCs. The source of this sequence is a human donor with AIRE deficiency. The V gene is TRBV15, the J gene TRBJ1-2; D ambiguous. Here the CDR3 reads CASGLPNGYTF. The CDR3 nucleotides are TGTGCCAGTGGGCTTCCCAATGGCTACACCTTC. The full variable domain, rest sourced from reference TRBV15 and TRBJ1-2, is DAMVIQNPRYQVTQFGKPVTLSCSQTLNHNVMYWYQQKSSQAPKLLFHYYDKDFNNEADTPDNFQSRRPNTSFCFLDIRSPGLGDTAMYLCASGLPNGYTFGSGTRLTVV.